The 6 T cell receptor beta chains below all came from one sample that was sequenced in a study of T-cell reconstitution after alpha-beta-depleted transplantation in children. The authors prepared the TCRbeta library with unique molecular identifiers. In TCRdb, the PCR reads were re-called with MiXCR into one record per CDR3 protein. The data contain around 450,000 distinct CDR3 sequences, about 10% of them singletons. The source material was PBMCs, sampled before TCRalphabeta/CD19-depleted stem cell transplant. These receptors all come from a child under 10 years old with inherited bone marrow failure, due to receive a stem cell transplant.

This clonotype was detected many times. This chain links TRBV21-1 with TRBJ2-1; the listed D gene, TRBD2, was not tested against the DNA. TRBV21-1 is listed as a pseudogene. CDR3 length equals 14 residues. This CDR3 is CASSGKGRTSGQFF. CDR3 nucleotides: TGTGCCAGCAGCGGAAAGGGGAGGACTAGTGGGCAGTTCTTC.

This clonotype was counted only a few times. This chain uses TRBV5-1 with TRBJ2-4, with 10 nucleotides matching TRBD2. CDR3 length: 13 residues. Germline loops: CDR1 SGHRS, CDR2 YFSETQ. The V and J ends lost 4 bases and 7 bases, in that order; junction bases with no gene match: 2. As DNA, the CDR3 is TGCGCCAGCAGCCTAGCGGGAGAGAACATTCAGTACTTC. Translation gives CASSLAGENIQYF. Supplemented by reference TRBV5-1 and TRBJ2-4, the full variable domain reads KAGVTQTPRYLIKTRGQQVTLSCSPISGHRSVSWYQQTPGQGLQFLFEYFSETQRNKGNFPGRFSGRQFSNSRSEMNVSTLELGDSALYLCASSLAGENIQYFGAGTRLSVL.

This clonotype showed up many times. The genes are TRBV4-3 and TRBJ2-1; D gene ambiguous. This CDR3 has 13 amino acids. The V gene lost 0 bases and the J gene lost 8 bases, with 8 bases spanning the gap. Germline CDR1 is LGHNA and CDR2 is YSLEER. The CDR3 sequence is CASSQDSVDEQFF. CDR3 coding DNA: TGCGCCAGCAGCCAAGACAGTGTCGATGAGCAGTTCTTC.

This clonotype was found once. A much larger clone differs from this one at a single base, so this may be a read error. V is TRBV9 and J is TRBJ2-2; the D call may be TRBD1 or TRBD2 (6 bases each). Germline V lookup: CDR1 SGDLS, CDR2 YYNGEE. Trimming took off 3 bases at V and 10 bases at J, with 10 bases between the two ends. The CDR3 runs 12 residues. CDR3 loop: CASSGGAVELFF. CDR3 sequence (DNA): TGTGCCAGCAGCGGGGGGGCCGTGGAGCTGTTTTTT. Using reference TRBV9 and TRBJ2-2 for the parts outside the CDR3, the full variable domain is DSGVTQTPKHLITATGQRVTLRCSPRSGDLSVYWYQQSLDQGLQFLIQYYNGEERAKGNILERFSAQQFPDLHSELNLSSLELGDSALYFCASSGGAVELFFGEGSRLTVL.

This clonotype was detected a few times. The chain is built from TRBV20-1 and TRBJ2-1; D might be TRBD1 or TRBD2, each matching 5 bases. The CDR3 has 15 residues. V was cut by 6 bases and J by 1 base, with 16 bases left in between. The V gene's germline CDR1 is DFQATT and CDR2 SNEGSKA (reference sequence). CDR3 residues: CSAWDAGKSYNEQFF. CDR3 nucleotides: TGCAGTGCGTGGGACGCAGGGAAATCCTACAATGAGCAGTTCTTC.

This clonotype was observed a few times. The chain is built from TRBV7-2 and TRBJ1-2; weak D call: TRBD1 (5 bases). CDR3 length: 16 residues. Looked up from germline, CDR1 is SGHTA and CDR2 is FQGNSA. With 5 bases removed from V and 0 bases from J, the gap between germline ends came to 16 bases. CDR3 in DNA: TGTGCCAGCAGCCCCCCGTGGGGGAAGGCTAACTATGGCTACACCTTC. Translated: CASSPPWGKANYGYTF.